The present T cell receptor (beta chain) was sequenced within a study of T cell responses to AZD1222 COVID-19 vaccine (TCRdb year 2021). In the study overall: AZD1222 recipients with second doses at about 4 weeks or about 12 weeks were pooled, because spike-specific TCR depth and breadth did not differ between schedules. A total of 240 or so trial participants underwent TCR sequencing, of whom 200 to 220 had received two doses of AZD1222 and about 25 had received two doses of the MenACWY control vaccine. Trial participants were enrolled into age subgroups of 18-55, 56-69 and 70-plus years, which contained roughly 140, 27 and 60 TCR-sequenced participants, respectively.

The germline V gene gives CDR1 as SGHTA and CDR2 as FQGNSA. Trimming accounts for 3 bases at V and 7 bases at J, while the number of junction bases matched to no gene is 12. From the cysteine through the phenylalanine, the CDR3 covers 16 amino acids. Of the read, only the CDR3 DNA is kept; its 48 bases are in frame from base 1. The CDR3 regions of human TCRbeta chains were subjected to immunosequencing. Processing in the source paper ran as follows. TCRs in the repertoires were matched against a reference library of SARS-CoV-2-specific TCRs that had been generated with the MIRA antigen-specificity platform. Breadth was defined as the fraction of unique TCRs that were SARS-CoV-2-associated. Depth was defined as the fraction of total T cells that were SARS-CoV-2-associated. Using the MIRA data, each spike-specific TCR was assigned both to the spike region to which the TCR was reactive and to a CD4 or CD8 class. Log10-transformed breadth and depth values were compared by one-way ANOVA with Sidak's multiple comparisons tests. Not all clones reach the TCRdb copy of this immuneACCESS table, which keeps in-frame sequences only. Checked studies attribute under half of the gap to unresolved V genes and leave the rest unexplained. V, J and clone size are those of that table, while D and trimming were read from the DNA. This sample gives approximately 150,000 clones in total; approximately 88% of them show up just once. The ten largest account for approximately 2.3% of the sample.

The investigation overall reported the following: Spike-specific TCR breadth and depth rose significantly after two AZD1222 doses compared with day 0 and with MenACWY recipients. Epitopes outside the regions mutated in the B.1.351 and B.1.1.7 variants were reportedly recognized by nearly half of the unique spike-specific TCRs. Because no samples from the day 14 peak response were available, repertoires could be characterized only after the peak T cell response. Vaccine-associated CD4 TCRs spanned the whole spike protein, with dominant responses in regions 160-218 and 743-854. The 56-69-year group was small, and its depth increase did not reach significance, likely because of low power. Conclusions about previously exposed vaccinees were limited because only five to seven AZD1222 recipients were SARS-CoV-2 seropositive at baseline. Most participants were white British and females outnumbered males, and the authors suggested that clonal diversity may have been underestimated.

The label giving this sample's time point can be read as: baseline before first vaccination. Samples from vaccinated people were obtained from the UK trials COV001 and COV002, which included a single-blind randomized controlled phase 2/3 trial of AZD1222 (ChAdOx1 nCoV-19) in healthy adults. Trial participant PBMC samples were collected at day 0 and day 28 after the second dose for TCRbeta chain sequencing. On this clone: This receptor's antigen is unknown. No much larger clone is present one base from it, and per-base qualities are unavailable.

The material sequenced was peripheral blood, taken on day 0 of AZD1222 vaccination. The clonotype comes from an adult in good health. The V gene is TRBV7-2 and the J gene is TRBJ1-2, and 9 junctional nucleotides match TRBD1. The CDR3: CASSFRGGQGIGGYTF. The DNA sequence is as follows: TGTGCCAGCAGCTTTAGGGGGGGACAGGGAATCGGTGGCTACACCTTC.